This TCR beta chain was profiled in a study of blood T cells in healthy people across ages. PCR was performed a second time for about 7 to 12 cycles using a sample-barcoded 5' primer and a J-beta primer mix. TCRdb re-called the 5' RACE reads with MiXCR, one entry per CDR3 protein. The data show 1.5 million to 2 million distinct CDR3 sequences, about 39% seen once. This clonotype showed up just a few times. This CDR3 is built from 12 residues. Trimming stripped 2 bases from V and 5 bases from J, with 6 bases between. Germline CDR1 and CDR2: MNHEY and SVGEGT. Sequencing input: blood. The receptor was derived from a human donor in good health. The chain joins TRBV6-2 or TRBV6-3 to TRBJ1-2; D remains ambiguous. CDR3 protein: CASSYPMYGYTF. The CDR3, as DNA: TGTGCCAGCAGTTACCCTATGTATGGCTACACCTTC.